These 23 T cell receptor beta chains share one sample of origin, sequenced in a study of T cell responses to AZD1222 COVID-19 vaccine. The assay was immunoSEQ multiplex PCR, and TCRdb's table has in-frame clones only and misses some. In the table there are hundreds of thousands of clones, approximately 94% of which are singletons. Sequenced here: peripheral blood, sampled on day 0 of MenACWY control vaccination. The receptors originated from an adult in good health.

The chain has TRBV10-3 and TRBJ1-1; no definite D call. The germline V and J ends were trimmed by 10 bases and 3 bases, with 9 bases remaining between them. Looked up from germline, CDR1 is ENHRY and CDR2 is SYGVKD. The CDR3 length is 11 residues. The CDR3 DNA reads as TGTGCCACCCGATTTGACACTGAAGCTTTCTTT. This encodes CATRFDTEAFF.

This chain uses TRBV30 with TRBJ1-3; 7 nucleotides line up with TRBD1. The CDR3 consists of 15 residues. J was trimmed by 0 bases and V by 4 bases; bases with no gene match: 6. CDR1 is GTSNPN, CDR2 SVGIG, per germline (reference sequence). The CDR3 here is CAWNEGAASGNTIYF. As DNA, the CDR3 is TGTGCCTGGAACGAGGGGGCAGCCTCTGGAAACACCATATATTTT.

CDR3 in amino acids: CASRGLTGEAFF. The CDR3 DNA follows: TGTGCCAGCAGGGGGTTGACGGGGGAAGCTTTCTTT. The rearrangement links TRBV2 to TRBJ1-1; no reliable D call. CDR1 and CDR2 from the germline V gene are SNHLY and FYNNEI. The V end lost 6 bases, the J end lost 8 bases, and 13 bases lay between the germline ends. The CDR3 sequence is 12 residues long.

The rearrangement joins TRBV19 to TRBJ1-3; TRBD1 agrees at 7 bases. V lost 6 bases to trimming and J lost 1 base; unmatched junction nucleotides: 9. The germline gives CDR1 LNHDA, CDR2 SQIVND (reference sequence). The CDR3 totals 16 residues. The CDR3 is CASSHRQGRSGNTIYF. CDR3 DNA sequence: TGTGCCAGTAGCCACCGACAGGGTAGATCTGGAAACACCATATATTTT.

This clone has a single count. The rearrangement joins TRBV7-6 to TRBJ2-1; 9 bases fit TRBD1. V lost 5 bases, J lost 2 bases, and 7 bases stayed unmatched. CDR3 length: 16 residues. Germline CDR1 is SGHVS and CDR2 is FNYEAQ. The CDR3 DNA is TGTGCCAGCAGCCTCGAGAGGACAGGGGCCTACAATGAGCAGTTCTTC. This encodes CASSLERTGAYNEQFF. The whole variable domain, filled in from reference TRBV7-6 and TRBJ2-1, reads GAGVSQSPRYKVTKRGQDVALRCDPISGHVSLYWYRQALGQGPEFLTYFNYEAQQDKSGLPNDRFSAERPEGSISTLTIQRTEQRDSAMYRCASSLERTGAYNEQFFGPGTRLTVL.

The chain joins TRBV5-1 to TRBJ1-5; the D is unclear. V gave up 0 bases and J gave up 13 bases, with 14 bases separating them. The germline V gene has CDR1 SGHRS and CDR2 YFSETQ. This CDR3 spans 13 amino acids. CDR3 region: CASSLEPALPQHF. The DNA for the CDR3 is TGCGCCAGCAGCTTGGAACCCGCACTCCCGCAGCATTTT.

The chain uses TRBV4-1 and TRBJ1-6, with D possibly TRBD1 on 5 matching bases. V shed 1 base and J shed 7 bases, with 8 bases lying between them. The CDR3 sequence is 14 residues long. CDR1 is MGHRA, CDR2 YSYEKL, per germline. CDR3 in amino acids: CASSQVQGNSPLHF. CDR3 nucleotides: TGCGCCAGCAGCCAAGTCCAGGGAAATTCACCCCTCCACTTT.

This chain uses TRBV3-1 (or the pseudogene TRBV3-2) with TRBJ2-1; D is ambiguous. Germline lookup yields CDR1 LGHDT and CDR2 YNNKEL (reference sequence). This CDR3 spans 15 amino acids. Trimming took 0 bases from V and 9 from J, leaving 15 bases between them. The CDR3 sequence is CASSQEGYLGSEQFF. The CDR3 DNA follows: TGTGCCAGCAGCCAAGAAGGGTACCTCGGCAGTGAGCAGTTCTTC.

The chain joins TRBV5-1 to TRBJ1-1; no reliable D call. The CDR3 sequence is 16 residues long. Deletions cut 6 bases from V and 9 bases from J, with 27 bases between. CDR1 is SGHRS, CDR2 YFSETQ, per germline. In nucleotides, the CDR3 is TGCGCCAGCAACTCTGGCTTTCCCCACTTGGGAACTAAAGCTTTCTTT. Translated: CASNSGFPHLGTKAFF.

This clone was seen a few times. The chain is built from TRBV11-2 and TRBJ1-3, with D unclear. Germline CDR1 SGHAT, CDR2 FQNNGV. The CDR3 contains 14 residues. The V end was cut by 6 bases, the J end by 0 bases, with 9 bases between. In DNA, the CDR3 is TGTGCCAGCAGTAGAGGGAGCTCTGGAAACACCATATATTTT. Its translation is CASSRGSSGNTIYF.

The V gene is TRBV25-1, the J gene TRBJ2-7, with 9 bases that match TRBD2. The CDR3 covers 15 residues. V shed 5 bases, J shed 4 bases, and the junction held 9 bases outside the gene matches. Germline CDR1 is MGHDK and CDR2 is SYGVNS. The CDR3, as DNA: TGTGCCAGCAGTACCCCGGGACTAGCAAAATACGAGCAGTACTTC. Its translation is CASSTPGLAKYEQYF.

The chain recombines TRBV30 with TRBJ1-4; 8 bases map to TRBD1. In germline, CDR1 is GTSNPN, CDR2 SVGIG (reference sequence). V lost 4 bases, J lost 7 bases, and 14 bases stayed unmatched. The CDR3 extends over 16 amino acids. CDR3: CAWTGQGAGRGEKLFF. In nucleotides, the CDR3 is TGTGCCTGGACCGGACAGGGCGCCGGTAGAGGTGAAAAACTGTTTTTT.

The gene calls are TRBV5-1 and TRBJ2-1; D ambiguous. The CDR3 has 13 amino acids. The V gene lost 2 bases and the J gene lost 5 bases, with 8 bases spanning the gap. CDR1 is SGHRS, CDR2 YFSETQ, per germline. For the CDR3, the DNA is TGCGCCAGCAGCTTCCTGAGGAACAATGAGCAGTTCTTC. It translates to CASSFLRNNEQFF.

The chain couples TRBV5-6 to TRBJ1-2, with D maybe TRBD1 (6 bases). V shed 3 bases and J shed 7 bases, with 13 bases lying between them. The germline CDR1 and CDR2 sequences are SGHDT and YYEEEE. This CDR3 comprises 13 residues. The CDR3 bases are TGTGCCAGCAGCTACTCAGGGGTGGGTGGCTACACCTTC. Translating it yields CASSYSGVGGYTF.

The CDR3 DNA reads as TGTGCCAGCACCAAATTGGGACAGGGCTCCGGTGGCTACACCTTC. Amino acids: CASTKLGQGSGGYTF. The chain carries TRBV7-9 and TRBJ1-2; TRBD1 aligns across 9 bases. Germline CDR1 is SEHNR and CDR2 is FQNEAQ (reference sequence). The CDR3 has 15 residues. With 7 bases clipped from V and 7 bases from J, the junction kept 13 bases outside the gene matches. The complete variable domain, with remaining parts taken from reference TRBV7-9 and TRBJ1-2, reads DTGVSQNPRHKITKRGQNVTFRCDPISEHNRLYWYRQTLGQGPEFLTYFQNEAQLEKSRLLSDRFSAERPKGSFSTLEIQRTEQGDSAMYLCASTKLGQGSGGYTFGSGTRLTVV.

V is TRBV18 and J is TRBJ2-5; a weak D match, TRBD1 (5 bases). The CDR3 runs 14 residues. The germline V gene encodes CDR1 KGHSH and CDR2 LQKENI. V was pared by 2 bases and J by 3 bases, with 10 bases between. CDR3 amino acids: CASSPSQAEETQYF. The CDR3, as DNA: TGTGCCAGCTCACCATCACAGGCCGAAGAGACCCAGTACTTC.

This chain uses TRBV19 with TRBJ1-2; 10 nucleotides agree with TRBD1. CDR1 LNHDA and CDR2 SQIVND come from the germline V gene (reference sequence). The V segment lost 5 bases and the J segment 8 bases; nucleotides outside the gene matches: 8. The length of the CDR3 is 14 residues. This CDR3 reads CASSLIGQGEGYTF. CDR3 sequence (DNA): TGTGCCAGTAGTCTCATCGGACAGGGGGAAGGCTACACCTTC.

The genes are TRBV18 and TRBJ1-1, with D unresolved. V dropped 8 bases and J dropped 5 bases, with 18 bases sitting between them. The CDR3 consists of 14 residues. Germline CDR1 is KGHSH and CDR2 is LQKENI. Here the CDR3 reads CASNPGGLETEAFF. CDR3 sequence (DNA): TGTGCCAGCAACCCGGGTGGACTTGAGACTGAAGCTTTCTTT.

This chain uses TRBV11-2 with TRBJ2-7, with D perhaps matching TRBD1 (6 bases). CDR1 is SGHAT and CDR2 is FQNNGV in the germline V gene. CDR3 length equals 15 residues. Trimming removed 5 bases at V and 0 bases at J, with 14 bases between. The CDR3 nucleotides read TGTGCCAGCAGCCCTCGGACAGAACCCTCCTACGAGCAGTACTTC. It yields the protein CASSPRTEPSYEQYF.

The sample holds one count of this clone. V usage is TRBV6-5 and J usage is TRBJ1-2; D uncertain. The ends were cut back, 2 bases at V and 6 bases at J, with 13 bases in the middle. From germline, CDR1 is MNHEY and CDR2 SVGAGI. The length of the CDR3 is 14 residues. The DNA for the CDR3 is TGTGCCAGCAGTTACGACCCTCCAGGCCATGGCTACACCTTC. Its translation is CASSYDPPGHGYTF.

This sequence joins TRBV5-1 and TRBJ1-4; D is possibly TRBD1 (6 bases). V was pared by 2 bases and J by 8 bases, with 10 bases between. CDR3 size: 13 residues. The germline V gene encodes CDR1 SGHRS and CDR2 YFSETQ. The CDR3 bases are TGCGCCAGCAGCTTTCTGGACAGAGAAAAACTGTTTTTT. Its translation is CASSFLDREKLFF.

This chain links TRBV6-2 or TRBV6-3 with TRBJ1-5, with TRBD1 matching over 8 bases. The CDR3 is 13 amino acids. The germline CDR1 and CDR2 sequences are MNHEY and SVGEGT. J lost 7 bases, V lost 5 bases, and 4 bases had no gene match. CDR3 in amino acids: CASSHGQGQPQHF. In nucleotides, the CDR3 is TGTGCCAGCAGTCACGGACAGGGCCAGCCCCAGCATTTT.

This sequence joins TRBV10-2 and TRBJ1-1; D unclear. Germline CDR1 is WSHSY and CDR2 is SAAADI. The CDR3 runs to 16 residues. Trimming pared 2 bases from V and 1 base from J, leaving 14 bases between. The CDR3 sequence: CASSEPYSWPNTEAFF. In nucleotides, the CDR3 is TGCGCCAGCAGTGAGCCCTACTCATGGCCGAACACTGAAGCTTTCTTT.